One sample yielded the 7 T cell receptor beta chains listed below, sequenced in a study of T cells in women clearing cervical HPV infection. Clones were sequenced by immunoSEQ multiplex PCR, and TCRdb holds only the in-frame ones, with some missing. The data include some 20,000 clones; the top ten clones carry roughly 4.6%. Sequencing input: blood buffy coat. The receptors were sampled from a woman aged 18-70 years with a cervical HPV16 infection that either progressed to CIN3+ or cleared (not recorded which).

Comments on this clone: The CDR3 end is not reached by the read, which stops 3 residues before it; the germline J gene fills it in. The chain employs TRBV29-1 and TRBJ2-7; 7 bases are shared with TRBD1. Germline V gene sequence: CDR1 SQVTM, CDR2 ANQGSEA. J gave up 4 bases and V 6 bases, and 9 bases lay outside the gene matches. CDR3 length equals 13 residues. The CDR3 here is CSVPATGPYEQYF. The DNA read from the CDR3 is TGCAGCGTCCCAGCGACAGGGCCGTACGAG.

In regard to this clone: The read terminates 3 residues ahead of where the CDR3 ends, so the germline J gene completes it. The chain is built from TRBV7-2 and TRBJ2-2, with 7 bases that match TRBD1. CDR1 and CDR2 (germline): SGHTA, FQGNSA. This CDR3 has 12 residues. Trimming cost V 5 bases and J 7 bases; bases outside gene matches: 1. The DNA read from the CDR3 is TGTGCCAGCAGCACAGGGGTCGGGGAG. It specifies CASSTGVGE. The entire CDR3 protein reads CASSTGVGELFF.

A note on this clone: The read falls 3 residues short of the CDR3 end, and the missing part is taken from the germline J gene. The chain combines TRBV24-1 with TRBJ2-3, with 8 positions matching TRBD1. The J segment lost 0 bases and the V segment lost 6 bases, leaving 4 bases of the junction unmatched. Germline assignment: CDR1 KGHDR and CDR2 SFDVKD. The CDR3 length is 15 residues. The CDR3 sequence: CATSRQGTSTDTQYF. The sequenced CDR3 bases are TGTGCCACCAGTCGACAGGGGACGAGCACAGATACG.

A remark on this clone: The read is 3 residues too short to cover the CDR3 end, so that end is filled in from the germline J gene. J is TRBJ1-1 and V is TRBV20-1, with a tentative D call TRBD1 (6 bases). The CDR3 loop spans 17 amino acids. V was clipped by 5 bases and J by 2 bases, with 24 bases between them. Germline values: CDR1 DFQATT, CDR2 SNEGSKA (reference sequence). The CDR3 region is CSAPIRGGGWVNTEAFF. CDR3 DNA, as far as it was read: TGCAGTGCTCCCATCCGCGGGGGCGGGTGGGTAAACACTGAA.

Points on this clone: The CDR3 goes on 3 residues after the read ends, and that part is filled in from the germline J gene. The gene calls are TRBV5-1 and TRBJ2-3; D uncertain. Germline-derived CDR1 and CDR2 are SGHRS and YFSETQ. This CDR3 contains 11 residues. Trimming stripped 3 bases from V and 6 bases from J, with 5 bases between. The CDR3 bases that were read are TGCGCCAGCAGCTATCTCGATACG. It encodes CASSYLDT. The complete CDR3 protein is CASSYLDTQYF. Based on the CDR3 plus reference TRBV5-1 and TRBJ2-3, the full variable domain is KAGVTQTPRYLIKTRGQQVTLSCSPISGHRSVSWYQQTPGQGLQFLFEYFSETQRNKGNFPGRFSGRQFSNSRSEMNVSTLELGDSALYLCASSYLDTQYFGPGTRLTVL.

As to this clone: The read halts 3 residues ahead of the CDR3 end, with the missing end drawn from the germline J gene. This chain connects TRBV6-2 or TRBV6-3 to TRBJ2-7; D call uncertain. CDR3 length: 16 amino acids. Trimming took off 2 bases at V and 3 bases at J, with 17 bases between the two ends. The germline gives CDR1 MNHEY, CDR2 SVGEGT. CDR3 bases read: TGTGCCAGCAGTTACCTTGTGGCAGTATCCCTCTACGAG. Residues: CASSYLVAVSLYE. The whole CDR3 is CASSYLVAVSLYEQYF.

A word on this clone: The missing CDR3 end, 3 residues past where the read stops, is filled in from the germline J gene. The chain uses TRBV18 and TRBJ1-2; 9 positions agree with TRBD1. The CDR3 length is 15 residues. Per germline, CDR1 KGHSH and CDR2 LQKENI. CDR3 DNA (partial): TGTGCCAGCTCACCCCGGGACAGGGAAAGCGACGAC. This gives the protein CASSPRDRESDD. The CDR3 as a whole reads CASSPRDRESDDYTF.